The clone carrying this TCR beta chain has at least ten counts. The entry originates in a study of blood T cell repertoires in COVID-19. Overall study context: Specimens from acute and convalescent COVID-19 originated in the United States, Italy and Spain. Sources were T cells, B-cell-depleted T cells, or PBMCs; the material itself was cDNA or gDNA.

Germline-derived CDR1 and CDR2 are LGHNA and YNFKEQ. The CDR3 is made up of 16 amino acids. The ends were cut back, 1 base at V and 5 bases at J, with 17 bases in the middle. Authors' methods: Reference gene primers were amplified, and this amplification served to estimate nucleated cell counts. Sequenced by immunoSEQ multiplex PCR; TCRdb stores in-frame clones only, minus some. The DNA gave D and trimming, while V, J and clone size come from that table. The sample includes around 120,000 clones, approximately 70% of them seen just once. The sequenced material came from peripheral blood. The chain uses TRBV4-2 and TRBJ1-1; no firm D call. This TCR came from a human donor with acute or convalescent COVID-19. The donor label of this sample is uncertain. DNA of the CDR3: TGTGCCAGCAGCCAAGTGGGCTTAAGGAGGGAGACTGAAGCTTTCTTT. It yields the protein CASSQVGLRRETEAFF.